This T cell receptor (beta chain) was found in a study of blood T cells in healthy people across ages. Every donor provided roughly 10 milliliters of peripheral blood. Whole-study findings and limits: Long-lived donors exceeded aged donors in naive CD4+ cells and diversity.

This clonotype has a handful of counts. The antigen remains unidentified. A J-beta primer mix and a sample-barcoded 5' primer were used in a second PCR of about 7 to 12 cycles. A template-switch adaptor containing 12 random nucleotides labeled each cDNA molecule. TCRdb called the 5' RACE reads again in MiXCR, with one record for every CDR3 protein. The sample contains some 550,000 distinct CDR3 sequences, roughly 48% of which appear only once. Germline lookup yields CDR1 DFQATT and CDR2 SNEGSKA (reference sequence). The CDR3 has 13 amino acids. Germline trimming cut 3 bases from V and 4 bases from J; bases unmatched to any gene: 1.

The TCR originated in a man aged 80 or over in good health. Material: blood. This chain links TRBV20-1 with TRBJ2-7; 12 bases align to TRBD2. The CDR3 DNA follows: TGCAGTGCTAGCGGACTAGCGGGGTACGAGCAGTACTTC. Its protein product is CSASGLAGYEQYF.